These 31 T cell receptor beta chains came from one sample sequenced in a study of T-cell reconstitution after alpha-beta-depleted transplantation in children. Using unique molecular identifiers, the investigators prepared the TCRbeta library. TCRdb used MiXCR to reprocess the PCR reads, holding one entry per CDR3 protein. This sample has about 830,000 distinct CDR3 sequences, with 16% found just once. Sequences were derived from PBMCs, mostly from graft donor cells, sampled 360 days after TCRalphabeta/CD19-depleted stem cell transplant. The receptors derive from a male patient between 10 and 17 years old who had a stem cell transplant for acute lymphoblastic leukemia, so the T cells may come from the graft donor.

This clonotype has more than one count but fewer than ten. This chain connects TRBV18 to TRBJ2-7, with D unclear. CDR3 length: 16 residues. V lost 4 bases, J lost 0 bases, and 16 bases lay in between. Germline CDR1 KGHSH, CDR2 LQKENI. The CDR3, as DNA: TGTGCCAGCTCACTTGGTGGAGACCTTAGCTCCTACGAGCAGTACTTC. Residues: CASSLGGDLSSYEQYF.

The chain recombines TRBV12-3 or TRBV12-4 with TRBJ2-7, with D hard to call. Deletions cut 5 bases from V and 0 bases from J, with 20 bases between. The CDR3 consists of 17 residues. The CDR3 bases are TGTGCCAGCAGTAAAACCCGTCCACATGCGGCCTCCTACGAGCAGTACTTC. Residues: CASSKTRPHAASYEQYF.

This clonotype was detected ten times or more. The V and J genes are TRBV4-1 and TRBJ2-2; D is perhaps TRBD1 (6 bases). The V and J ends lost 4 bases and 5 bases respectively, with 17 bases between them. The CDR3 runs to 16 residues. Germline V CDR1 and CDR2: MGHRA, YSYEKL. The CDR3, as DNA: TGCGCCAGCAGCCCCACCAGGGGAGTTGGGACCGGGGAGCTGTTTTTT. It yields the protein CASSPTRGVGTGELFF.

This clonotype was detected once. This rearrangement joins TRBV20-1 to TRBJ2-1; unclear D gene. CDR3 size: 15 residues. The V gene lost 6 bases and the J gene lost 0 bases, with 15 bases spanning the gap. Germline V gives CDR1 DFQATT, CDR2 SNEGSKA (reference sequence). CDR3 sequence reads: CSATQAPGSYNEQFF. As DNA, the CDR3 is TGCAGTGCGACACAAGCTCCGGGCTCCTACAATGAGCAGTTCTTC.

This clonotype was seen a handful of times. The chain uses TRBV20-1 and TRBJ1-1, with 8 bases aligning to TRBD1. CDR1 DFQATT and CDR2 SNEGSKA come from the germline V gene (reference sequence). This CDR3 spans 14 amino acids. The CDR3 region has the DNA TGCAGGGCCGACAGGGGTATTAGGAACACTGAAGCTTTCTTT. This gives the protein CRADRGIRNTEAFF.

CDR3 in amino acids: CSAEAYPSSYEQYF. CDR3 in DNA: TGCAGTGCTGAGGCCTACCCCAGCTCCTACGAGCAGTACTTC. The chain carries TRBV20-1 and TRBJ2-7; D is uncertain. Germline V gene data show CDR1 as DFQATT and CDR2 as SNEGSKA (reference sequence). Trimming cost V 5 bases and J 0 bases, with 14 bases left between them. The CDR3 length is 14 residues.

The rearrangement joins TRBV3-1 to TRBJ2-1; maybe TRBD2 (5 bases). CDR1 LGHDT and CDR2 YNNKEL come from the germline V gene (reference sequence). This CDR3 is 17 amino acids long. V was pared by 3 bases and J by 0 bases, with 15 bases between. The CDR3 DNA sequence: TGTGCCAGCAGCCACCTTGGGGAGCCTAGCTCCTACAATGAGCAGTTCTTC. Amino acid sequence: CASSHLGEPSSYNEQFF.

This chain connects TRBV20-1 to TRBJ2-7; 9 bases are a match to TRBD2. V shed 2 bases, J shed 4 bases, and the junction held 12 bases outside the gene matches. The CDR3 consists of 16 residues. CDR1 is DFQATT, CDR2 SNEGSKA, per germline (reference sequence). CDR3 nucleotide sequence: TGCAGTGCTAGACCCCCTATAGCGGGAGCCCGGTACGAGCAGTACTTC. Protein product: CSARPPIAGARYEQYF.

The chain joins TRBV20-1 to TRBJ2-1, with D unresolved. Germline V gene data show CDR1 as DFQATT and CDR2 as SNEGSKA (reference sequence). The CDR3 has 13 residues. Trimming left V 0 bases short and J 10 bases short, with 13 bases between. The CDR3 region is CSARDSPITEQFF. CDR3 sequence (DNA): TGCAGTGCTAGAGATTCCCCGATCACGGAGCAGTTCTTC.

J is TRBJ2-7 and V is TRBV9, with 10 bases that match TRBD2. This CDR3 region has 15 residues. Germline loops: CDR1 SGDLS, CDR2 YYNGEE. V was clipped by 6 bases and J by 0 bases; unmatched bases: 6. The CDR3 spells CASTPAGGSSYEQYF. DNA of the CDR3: TGTGCCAGCACCCCAGCGGGGGGGAGCTCCTACGAGCAGTACTTC.

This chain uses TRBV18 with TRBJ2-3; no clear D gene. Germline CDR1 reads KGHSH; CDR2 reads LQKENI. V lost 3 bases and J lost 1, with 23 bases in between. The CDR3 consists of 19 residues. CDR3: CASSPIGLDLKGGTDTQYF. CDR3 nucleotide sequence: TGTGCCAGCTCACCGATAGGGCTAGATCTGAAGGGCGGCACAGATACGCAGTATTTT.

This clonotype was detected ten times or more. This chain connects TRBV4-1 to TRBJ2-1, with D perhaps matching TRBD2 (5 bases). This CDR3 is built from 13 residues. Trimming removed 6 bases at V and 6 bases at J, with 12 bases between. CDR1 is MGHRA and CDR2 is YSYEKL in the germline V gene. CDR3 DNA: TGCGCCAGCAGGGACTTTAAAGGCAATGAGCAGTTCTTC. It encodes CASRDFKGNEQFF.

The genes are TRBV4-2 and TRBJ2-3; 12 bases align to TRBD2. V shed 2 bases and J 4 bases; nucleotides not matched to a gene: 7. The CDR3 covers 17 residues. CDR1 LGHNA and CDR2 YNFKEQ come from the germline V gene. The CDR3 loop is CASSQSLAGGASDTQYF. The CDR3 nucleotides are TGTGCCAGCAGCCAATCTCTAGCGGGAGGGGCTTCAGATACGCAGTATTTT.

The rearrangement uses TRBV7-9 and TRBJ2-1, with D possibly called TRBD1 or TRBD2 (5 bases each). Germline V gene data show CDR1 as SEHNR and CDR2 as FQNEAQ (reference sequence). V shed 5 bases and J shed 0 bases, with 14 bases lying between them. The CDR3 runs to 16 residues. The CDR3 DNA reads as TGTGCCAGCAGCCAGGGACCGTCAAGCTCCTACAATGAGCAGTTCTTC. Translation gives CASSQGPSSSYNEQFF.

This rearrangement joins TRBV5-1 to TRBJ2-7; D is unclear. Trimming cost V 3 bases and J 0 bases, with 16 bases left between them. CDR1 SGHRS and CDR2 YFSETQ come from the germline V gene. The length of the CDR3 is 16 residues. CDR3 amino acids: CASSYLRLTDSYEQYF. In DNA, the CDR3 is TGCGCCAGCAGCTACCTAAGACTCACCGACTCCTACGAGCAGTACTTC.

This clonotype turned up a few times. CDR3 loop: CSAHKAREVGTYNEQFF. The CDR3 DNA reads TGCAGTGCCCATAAAGCGCGGGAGGTTGGCACCTACAATGAGCAGTTCTTC. The rearrangement uses TRBV20-1 and TRBJ2-1; TRBD2 agrees at 8 bases. Germline CDR1 DFQATT, CDR2 SNEGSKA (reference sequence). The length of the CDR3 is 17 residues. V trimming: 6 bases; J trimming: 2 bases; junction bases outside the gene matches: 15.

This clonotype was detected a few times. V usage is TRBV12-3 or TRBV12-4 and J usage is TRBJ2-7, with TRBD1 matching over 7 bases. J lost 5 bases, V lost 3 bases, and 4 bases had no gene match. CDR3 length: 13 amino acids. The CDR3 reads CASSFRGGDEQYF. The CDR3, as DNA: TGTGCCAGCAGTTTCCGAGGGGGCGACGAGCAGTACTTC.

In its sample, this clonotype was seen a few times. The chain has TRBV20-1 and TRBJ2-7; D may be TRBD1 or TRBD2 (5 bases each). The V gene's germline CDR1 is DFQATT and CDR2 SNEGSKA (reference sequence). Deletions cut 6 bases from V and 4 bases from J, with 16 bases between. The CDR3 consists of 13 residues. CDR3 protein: CSAGTAGKYEQYF. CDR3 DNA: TGCAGTGCCGGGACCGCCGGCAAGTACGAGCAGTACTTC.

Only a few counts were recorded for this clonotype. CDR3 amino acids: CASNLSGSLLRAQFF. The CDR3 nucleotides are TGTGCCAGCAATCTTAGCGGGTCCCTCCTACGGGCGCAGTTCTTC. The chain recombines TRBV28 with TRBJ2-1, with 7 bases lining up with TRBD2. Germline-derived CDR1 and CDR2 are MDHEN and SYDVKM. The length of the CDR3 is 15 residues. Losses at the gene ends were 7 bases for V and 12 bases for J; bases not matched to a gene: 18.

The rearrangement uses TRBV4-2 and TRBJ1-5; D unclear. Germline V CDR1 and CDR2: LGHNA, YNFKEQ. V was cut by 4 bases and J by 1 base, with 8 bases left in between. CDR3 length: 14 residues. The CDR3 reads CASSRYRSNQPQHF. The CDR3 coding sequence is TGTGCCAGCAGCCGCTACAGAAGCAATCAGCCCCAGCATTTT.

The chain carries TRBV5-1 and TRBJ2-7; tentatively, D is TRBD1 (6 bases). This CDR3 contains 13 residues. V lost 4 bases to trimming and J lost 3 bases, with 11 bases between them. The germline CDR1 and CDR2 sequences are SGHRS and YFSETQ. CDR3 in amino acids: CASSPGTLYEQYF. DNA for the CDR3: TGCGCCAGCAGCCCTGGGACACTCTACGAGCAGTACTTC.

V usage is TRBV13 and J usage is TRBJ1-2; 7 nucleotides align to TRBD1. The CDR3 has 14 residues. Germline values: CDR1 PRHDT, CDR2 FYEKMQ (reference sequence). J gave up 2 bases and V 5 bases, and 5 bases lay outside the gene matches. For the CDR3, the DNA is TGTGCCAGCAGCACGCTGGGACAGAACTATGGCTACACCTTC. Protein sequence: CASSTLGQNYGYTF.

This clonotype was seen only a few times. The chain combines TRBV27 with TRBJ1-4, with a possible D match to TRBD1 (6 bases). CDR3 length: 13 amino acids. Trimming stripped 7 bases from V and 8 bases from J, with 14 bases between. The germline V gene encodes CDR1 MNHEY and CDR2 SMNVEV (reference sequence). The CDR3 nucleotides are TGTGCCAGCACTAATAACCAGGGGGAAAAACTGTTTTTT. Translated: CASTNNQGEKLFF.

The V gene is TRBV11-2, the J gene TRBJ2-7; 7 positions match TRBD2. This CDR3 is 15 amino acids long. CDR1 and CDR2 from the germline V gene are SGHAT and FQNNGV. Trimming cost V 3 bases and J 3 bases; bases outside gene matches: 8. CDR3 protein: CASSFSWGEGYEQYF. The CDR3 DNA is TGTGCCAGCAGCTTCAGTTGGGGGGAGGGCTACGAGCAGTACTTC.

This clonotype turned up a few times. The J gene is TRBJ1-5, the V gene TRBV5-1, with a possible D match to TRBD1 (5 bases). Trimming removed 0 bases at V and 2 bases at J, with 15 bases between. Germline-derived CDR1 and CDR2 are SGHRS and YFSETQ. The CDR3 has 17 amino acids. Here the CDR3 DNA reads TGCGCCAGCAGCTTGGCCCCGACAGCCCGTGGCAATCAGCCCCAGCATTTT. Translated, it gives CASSLAPTARGNQPQHF.

The CDR3 sequence: CASSIPGGGLYGYTF. The CDR3 DNA follows: TGTGCCAGTAGTATCCCAGGCGGGGGCCTTTATGGCTACACCTTC. The gene calls are TRBV19 and TRBJ1-2, with TRBD1 as a possible D gene (6 bases). This CDR3 contains 15 residues. Germline lookup yields CDR1 LNHDA and CDR2 SQIVND (reference sequence). Trimming pared 3 bases from V and 5 bases from J, leaving 16 bases between. Using reference TRBV19 and TRBJ1-2 for the parts outside the CDR3, the full variable domain is DGGITQSPKYLFRKEGQNVTLSCEQNLNHDAMYWYRQDPGQGLRLIYYSQIVNDFQKGDIAEGYSVSREKKESFPLTVTSAQKNPTAFYLCASSIPGGGLYGYTFGSGTRLTVV.

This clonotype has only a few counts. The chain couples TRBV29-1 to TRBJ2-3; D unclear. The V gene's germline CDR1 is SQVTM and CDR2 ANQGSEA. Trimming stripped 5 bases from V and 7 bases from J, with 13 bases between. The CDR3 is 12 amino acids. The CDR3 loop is CSVLPMVHTQYF. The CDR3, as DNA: TGCAGCGTTCTGCCGATGGTTCATACGCAGTATTTT.

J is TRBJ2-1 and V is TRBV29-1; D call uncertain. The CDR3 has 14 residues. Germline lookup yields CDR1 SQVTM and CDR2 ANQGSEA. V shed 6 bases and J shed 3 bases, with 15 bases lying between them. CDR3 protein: CSVSPLLLYNEQFF. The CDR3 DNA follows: TGCAGCGTAAGTCCCCTCCTACTCTACAATGAGCAGTTCTTC.

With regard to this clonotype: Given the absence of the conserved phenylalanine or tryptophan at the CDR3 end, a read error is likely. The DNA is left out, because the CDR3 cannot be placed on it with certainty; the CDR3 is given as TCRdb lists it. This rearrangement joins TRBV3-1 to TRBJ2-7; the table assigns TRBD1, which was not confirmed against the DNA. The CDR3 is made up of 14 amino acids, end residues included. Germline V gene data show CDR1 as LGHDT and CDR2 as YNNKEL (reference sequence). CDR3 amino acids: CASSQDGGGQGLKI.

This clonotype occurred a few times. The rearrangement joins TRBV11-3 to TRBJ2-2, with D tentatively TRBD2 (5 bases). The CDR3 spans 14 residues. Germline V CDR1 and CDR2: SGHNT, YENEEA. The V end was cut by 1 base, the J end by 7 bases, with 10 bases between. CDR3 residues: CASSLGEYYGELFF. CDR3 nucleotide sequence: TGTGCCAGCAGCTTAGGGGAGTACTACGGGGAGCTGTTTTTT. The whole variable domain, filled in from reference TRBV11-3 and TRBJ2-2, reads EAGVVQSPRYKIIEKKQPVAFWCNPISGHNTLYWYLQNLGQGPELLIRYENEEAVDDSQLPKDRFSAERLKGVDSTLKIQPAELGDSAVYLCASSLGEYYGELFFGEGSRLTVL.

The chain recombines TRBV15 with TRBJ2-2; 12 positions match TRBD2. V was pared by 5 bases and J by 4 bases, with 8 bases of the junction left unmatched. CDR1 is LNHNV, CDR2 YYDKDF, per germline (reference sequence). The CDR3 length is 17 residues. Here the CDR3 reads CATSPPGTSGRTGELFF. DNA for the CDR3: TGTGCCACCAGCCCCCCGGGGACTAGCGGGCGCACCGGGGAGCTGTTTTTT.